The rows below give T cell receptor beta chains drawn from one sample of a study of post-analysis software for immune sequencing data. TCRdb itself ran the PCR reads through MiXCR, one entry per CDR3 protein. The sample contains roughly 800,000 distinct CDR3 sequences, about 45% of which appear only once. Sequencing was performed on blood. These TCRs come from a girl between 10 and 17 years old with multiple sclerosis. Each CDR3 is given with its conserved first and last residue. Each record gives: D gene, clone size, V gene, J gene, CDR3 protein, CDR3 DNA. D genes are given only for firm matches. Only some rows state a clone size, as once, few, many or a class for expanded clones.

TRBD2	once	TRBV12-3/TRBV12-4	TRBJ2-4	CASSGSGLAREQYF	TGTGCCAGCAGTGGCTCGGGACTAGCTCGGGAGCAGTACTTC
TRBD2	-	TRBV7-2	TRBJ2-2	CASSLTGTIFSGELFF	TGTGCCAGCAGCTTAACCGGGACTATTTTCTCCGGGGAGCTGTTTTTT
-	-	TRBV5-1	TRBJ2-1	CAGSLVQGGGNEQFF	TGCGCCGGCAGCTTGGTTCAAGGAGGAGGCAATGAGCAGTTCTTC
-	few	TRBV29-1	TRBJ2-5	CSDPGPWGTQYF	TGCAGCGACCCCGGCCCCTGGGGGACCCAGTACTTC
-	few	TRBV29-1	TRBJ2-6	CSVEWLTRSGANVLTF	TGCAGCGTTGAATGGCTAACCAGGTCTGGGGCCAACGTCCTGACTTTC
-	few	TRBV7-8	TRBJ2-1	CASSLGGRFNEQFF	TGTGCCAGCAGCTTAGGGGGTAGGTTCAATGAGCAGTTCTTC
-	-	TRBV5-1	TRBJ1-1	CASSRSGINTEAFF	TGCGCCAGCAGCCGCTCGGGGATAAACACTGAAGCTTTCTTT
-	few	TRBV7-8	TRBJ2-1	CASSSRDEQFF	TGTGCCAGCAGTTCCCGGGATGAGCAGTTCTTC
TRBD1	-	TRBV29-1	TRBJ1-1	CSVDGQGSNTEAFF	TGCAGCGTGGACGGACAGGGGTCGAACACTGAAGCTTTCTTT
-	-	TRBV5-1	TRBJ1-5	CASSPDLGSNQPQHF	TGCGCCAGCAGCCCGGACCTGGGGAGCAATCAGCCCCAGCATTTT
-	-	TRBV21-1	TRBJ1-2	CASSKVGIGRGPYGYTF	TGTGCCAGCAGCAAAGTGGGAATTGGGCGGGGTCCCTATGGCTACACCTTC
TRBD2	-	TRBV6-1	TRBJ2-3	CASSGTGGLTDTQYF	TGTGCCAGCAGTGGGACGGGAGGACTCACAGATACGCAGTATTTT
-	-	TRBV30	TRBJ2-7	CAWSATSSEQYF	TGTGCCTGGAGTGCGACTAGTAGCGAGCAGTACTTC
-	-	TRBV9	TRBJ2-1	CASSVVAEAYNEQFF	TGTGCCAGCAGCGTAGTTGCGGAGGCATACAATGAGCAGTTCTTC
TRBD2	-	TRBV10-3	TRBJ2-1	CAITRASGRDEQFF	TGTGCCATCACTCGGGCTAGCGGGAGAGATGAGCAGTTCTTC
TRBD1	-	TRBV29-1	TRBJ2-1	CSTGARYNEQFF	TGCAGTACAGGGGCGCGCTACAATGAGCAGTTCTTC
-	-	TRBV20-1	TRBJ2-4	CSARDLGGAKNIQYF	TGCAGTGCTAGAGATCTCGGCGGGGCCAAAAACATTCAGTACTTC
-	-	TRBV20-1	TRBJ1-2	CSARSLAGLNYGYTF	TGCAGTGCCCGCAGTTTGGCAGGCCTTAACTATGGCTACACCTTC
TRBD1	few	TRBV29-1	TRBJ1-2	CSVRQGFLYGYTF	TGCAGCGTCCGACAGGGATTCCTCTATGGCTACACCTTC
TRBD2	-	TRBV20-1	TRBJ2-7	CSARGLAGLLYEQYF	TGCAGTGCTAGGGGACTAGCGGGCCTCCTCTACGAGCAGTACTTC
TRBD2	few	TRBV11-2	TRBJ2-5	CASSISSGSFEETQYF	TGTGCCAGCAGCATATCTAGCGGGAGTTTCGAAGAGACCCAGTACTTC
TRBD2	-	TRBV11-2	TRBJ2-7	CASSLRTSGPSYEQYF	TGTGCCAGCAGTTTACGGACTAGCGGTCCCTCCTACGAGCAGTACTTC
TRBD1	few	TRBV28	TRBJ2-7	CASSSTGGIINEQYF	TGTGCCAGCAGTTCCACAGGGGGGATTATAAACGAGCAGTACTTC
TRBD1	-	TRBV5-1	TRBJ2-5	CASSNWTGEETQYF	TGCGCCAGCAGCAACTGGACAGGGGAGGAGACCCAGTACTTC
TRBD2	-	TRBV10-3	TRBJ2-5	CAISPQAGGFQETQYF	TGTGCCATCAGTCCCCAAGCGGGAGGGTTCCAAGAGACCCAGTACTTC
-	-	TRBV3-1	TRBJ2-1	CASSQAGTAYNEQFF	TGTGCCAGCAGCCAAGCTGGGACCGCCTACAATGAGCAGTTCTTC
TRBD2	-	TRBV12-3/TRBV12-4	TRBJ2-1	CASSGLAGVRGLNEQFF	TGTGCCAGCAGTGGACTAGCGGGAGTACGGGGTCTGAATGAGCAGTTCTTC
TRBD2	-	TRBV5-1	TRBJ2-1	CASSLELAGYNEQCF	TGCGCCAGCAGCTTGGAACTAGCGGGCTACAATGAGCAGTGCTTC
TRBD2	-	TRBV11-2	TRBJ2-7	CASSLLAGGRYEQYF	TGTGCCAGCAGCTTATTAGCGGGAGGACGCTACGAGCAGTACTTC
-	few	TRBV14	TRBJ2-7	CASSQDDFHYEQYF	TGTGCCAGCAGCCAAGATGACTTCCACTACGAGCAGTACTTC
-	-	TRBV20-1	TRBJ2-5	CSARGRRRRQETQYF	TGCAGTGCTAGGGGAAGGCGGAGGAGACAAGAGACCCAGTACTTC
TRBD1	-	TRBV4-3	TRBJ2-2	CASSHPDRGIGELFF	TGCGCCAGCAGCCACCCAGACAGGGGGATCGGGGAGCTGTTTTTT
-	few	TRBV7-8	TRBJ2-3	CASSPQRWYSLTDTQYF	TGTGCCAGCAGCCCCCAGAGGTGGTATTCCCTCACAGATACGCAGTATTTT
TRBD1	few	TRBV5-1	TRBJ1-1	CASSLVGTGGEEAFF	TGCGCCAGCAGCTTGGTTGGGACAGGGGGCGAGGAAGCTTTCTTT
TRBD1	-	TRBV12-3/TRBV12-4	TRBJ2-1	CSSSLEDRVYNEQFF	TGTTCCAGCAGCTTAGAGGACAGGGTATACAATGAGCAGTTCTTC
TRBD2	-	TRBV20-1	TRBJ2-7	CSARDGPGGKVHEQYF	TGCAGTGCTAGAGATGGGCCGGGGGGAAAAGTCCACGAGCAGTACTTC
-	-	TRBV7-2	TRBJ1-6	CASSFSHRDSPLHF	TGTGCCAGCAGCTTCAGCCACAGGGATTCACCCCTCCACTTT
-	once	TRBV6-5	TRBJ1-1	CATHPRMNTEAFF	TGTGCCACCCACCCCAGGATGAACACTGAAGCTTTCTTT
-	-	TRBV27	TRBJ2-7	CASSVRRSSYEQYF	TGTGCCAGCAGTGTCAGGCGGAGCTCCTACGAGCAGTACTTC
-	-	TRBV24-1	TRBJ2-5	CATSDPGTSEQYF	TGTGCCACCAGTGATCCCGGGACCTCTGAGCAGTACTTC
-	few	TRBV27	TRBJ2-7	CASSYGRAGYEQYF	TGTGCCAGCAGTTACGGACGGGCTGGCTACGAGCAGTACTTC
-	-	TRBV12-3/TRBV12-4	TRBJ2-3	CASSVDRSTDTQYF	TGTGCCAGCAGTGTCGACAGGAGCACAGATACGCAGTATTTT
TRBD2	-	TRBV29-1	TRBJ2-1	CSVEGPAGGSEQFF	TGCAGCGTTGAAGGCCCAGCGGGAGGGTCCGAGCAGTTCTTC
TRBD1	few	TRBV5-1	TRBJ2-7	CASSLGGPGTGNEQYF	TGCGCCAGCAGCTTGGGTGGTCCCGGGACAGGGAACGAGCAGTACTTC
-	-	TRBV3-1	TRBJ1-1	CASSQGQLNTEAFF	TGTGCCAGCAGCCAAGGGCAGTTGAACACTGAAGCTTTCTTT
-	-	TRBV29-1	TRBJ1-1	CSVPAEGSEMNTEAFF	TGCAGCGTTCCCGCGGAGGGGTCGGAAATGAACACTGAAGCTTTCTTT
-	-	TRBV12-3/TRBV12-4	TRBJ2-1	CASTKPGNNEQFF	TGTGCCAGCACCAAACCTGGGAACAATGAGCAGTTCTTC
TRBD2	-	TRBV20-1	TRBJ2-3	CSASWGVAGVGPTQYF	TGCAGTGCTAGTTGGGGAGTAGCGGGAGTAGGACCTACGCAGTATTTT
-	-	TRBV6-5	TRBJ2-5	CASSSLGPTPETQYF	TGTGCCAGCAGTAGTTTGGGACCAACACCCGAGACCCAGTACTTC
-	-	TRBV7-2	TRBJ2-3	CASSRLGGESTDTQYF	TGTGCCAGCAGCCGCCTGGGCGGGGAAAGCACAGATACGCAGTATTTT
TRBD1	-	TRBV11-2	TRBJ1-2	CASSLVGGANYGYTF	TGTGCCAGCAGCTTAGTAGGGGGCGCGAACTATGGCTACACCTTC
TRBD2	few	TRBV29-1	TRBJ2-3	CSVYGTTTDTQYF	TGCAGCGTTTACGGGACTACCACAGATACGCAGTATTTT
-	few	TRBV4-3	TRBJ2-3	CASSQEGRAGDTQYF	TGCGCCAGCAGCCAAGAGGGCAGGGCTGGAGATACGCAGTATTTT